This record concerns one TCR beta chain sequence. Antigen: not known. Donors each provided about 10 milliliters of peripheral blood. Every sample had a minimum of 6 million PBMCs isolated. With 2 bases clipped from V and 0 bases from J, the junction kept 7 bases outside the gene matches. This CDR3 has 17 amino acids. Germline V CDR1 and CDR2: SGHTA, FQGNSA. The record originates from a study of blood T cells in healthy people across ages. The study's findings and limits: As naive T cell percentage varied, TCR beta diversity correlated strongly with it.

It was with a sample-barcoded 5' primer and a J-beta primer mix that a second PCR of roughly 7 to 12 cycles was run. From each sample, at least 2.5 million paired-end reads containing CDR3 were obtained. Each CDR3 protein is one row after TCRdb ran MiXCR on the 5' RACE reads. The table has 950,000 to 1,200,000 distinct CDR3 sequences, approximately 38% seen once; the top ten hold less than 15%. The TCR sequence derives from a man aged 18 to 30 in good health. The sequenced material came from blood. The chain links TRBV7-2 to TRBJ2-7; 10 bases match TRBD2. This CDR3 is CASSLSGASGGSYEQYF. In DNA, the CDR3 is TGTGCCAGCAGCTTAAGTGGGGCTAGCGGGGGCTCCTACGAGCAGTACTTC.